Listed here are 30 T cell receptor beta chains from one sample, sequenced in a study of T cell changes during pregnancy in multiple sclerosis. This table comes from immunoSEQ multiplex PCR, and its TCRdb copy is limited to in-frame clones, with some not included. Of about 50,000 clones in the sample, more than 80% were seen once. Sample: CD4+ T cells from peripheral blood mononuclear cells, taken before pregnancy. The receptor set was obtained from a female donor with multiple sclerosis, enrolled in a pregnancy study.

V usage is TRBV2 and J usage is TRBJ2-1; tentatively, D is TRBD2 (6 bases). Germline V gene sequence: CDR1 SNHLY, CDR2 FYNNEI. The CDR3 is 16 residues long. Trimming left V 1 base short and J 3 bases short, with 13 bases between. CDR3 region: CASSEGFSGDYNEQFF. DNA of the CDR3: TGTGCCAGCAGTGAAGGGTTTAGCGGAGACTACAATGAGCAGTTCTTC.

The chain couples TRBV27 to TRBJ1-1, with 7 positions matching TRBD1. Germline loops: CDR1 MNHEY, CDR2 SMNVEV (reference sequence). Trimming at V came to 5 bases and at J to 1 base, leaving 10 bases not matched to a gene. The CDR3 has 16 residues. This CDR3 reads CASSARQGLRNTEAFF. The CDR3 DNA reads as TGTGCCAGCAGTGCGCGACAGGGCCTCCGGAACACTGAAGCTTTCTTT.

This chain links TRBV7-9 with TRBJ2-5; 7 positions agree with TRBD2. This CDR3 region has 14 residues. The V and J ends lost 4 bases and 4 bases, in that order; junction bases with no gene match: 6. In germline, CDR1 is SEHNR, CDR2 FQNEAQ (reference sequence). CDR3 in amino acids: CASSYLAGRETQYF. DNA of the CDR3: TGTGCCAGCAGCTATTTAGCGGGTCGAGAGACCCAGTACTTC.

J is TRBJ2-7 and V is TRBV14; 7 nucleotides match TRBD1. CDR3 length: 18 amino acids. Per germline, CDR1 SGHDN and CDR2 FVKESK. Germline trimming cut 0 bases from V and 2 bases from J; bases unmatched to any gene: 13. CDR3 protein: CASSQDRVRGTVPYEQYF. CDR3 in DNA: TGTGCCAGCAGCCAAGATCGGGTAAGGGGGACAGTTCCCTACGAGCAGTACTTC. Drawing the rest from reference TRBV14 and TRBJ2-7, the complete variable domain is EAGVTQFPSHSVIEKGQTVTLRCDPISGHDNLYWYRRVMGKEIKFLLHFVKESKQDESGMPNNRFLAERTGGTYSTLKVQPAELEDSGVYFCASSQDRVRGTVPYEQYFGPGTRLTVT.

The chain recombines TRBV4-1 with TRBJ2-5; TRBD1 agrees at 7 bases. This CDR3 has 15 amino acids. Unmatched junction bases numbered 8, after V lost 4 bases and J lost 3 bases. Germline CDR1 MGHRA, CDR2 YSYEKL. CDR3 bases: TGCGCCAGCAGCCCCTTCGCGACAGGGAAAGAGACCCAGTACTTC. Translating it yields CASSPFATGKETQYF.

The table lists this clone with a count of one. The chain employs TRBV6-5 and TRBJ1-2; 9 bases are shared with TRBD1. The CDR3 length is 14 residues. V lost 0 bases and J lost 8; bases outside the gene matches: 4. The V gene's germline CDR1 is MNHEY and CDR2 SVGAGI. The CDR3 DNA reads TGTGCCAGCAGTTACTCGGGACAGGGCGCAGGCTACACCTTC. This encodes CASSYSGQGAGYTF.

The chain employs TRBV6-1 and TRBJ2-2, with 8 bases aligning to TRBD2. CDR3 size: 15 residues. V lost 2 bases to trimming and J lost 5 bases; unmatched junction nucleotides: 4. Germline CDR1 is MNHNS and CDR2 is SASEGT. CDR3 coding DNA: TGTGCCAGCAGTGAATTCGGGGGGGGGACCGGGGAGCTGTTTTTT. It yields the protein CASSEFGGGTGELFF.

This clone appeared a few times. J is TRBJ1-5 and V is TRBV7-2, with D maybe TRBD1 (5 bases). Germline V gene lookup returns CDR1 SGHTA and CDR2 FQGNSA. The CDR3 is 14 amino acids. Trimming cost V 1 base and J 5 bases, with 9 bases left between them. The CDR3 protein is CASSLGGGHQPQHF. CDR3 coding DNA: TGTGCCAGCAGCTTAGGGGGCGGCCATCAGCCCCAGCATTTT.

J is TRBJ2-7 and V is TRBV5-1; perhaps TRBD1 as D (5 bases). The germline V gene encodes CDR1 SGHRS and CDR2 YFSETQ. V was cut by 0 bases and J by 4 bases, with 14 bases left in between. The CDR3 consists of 15 residues. The DNA for the CDR3 is TGCGCCAGCAGCTTGGCCCCAGGGTCCCCTTACGAGCAGTACTTC. Its translation is CASSLAPGSPYEQYF.

The chain is built from TRBV5-1 and TRBJ1-3; D is uncertain. From germline, CDR1 is SGHRS and CDR2 YFSETQ. The CDR3 totals 16 residues. Trimming shortened V by 4 bases and J by 1 base, and 15 bases separated the two germline ends. For the CDR3, the DNA is TGCGCCAGCAGCAGAGGACTGAGAGGATCTGGAAACACCATATATTTT. Protein product: CASSRGLRGSGNTIYF.

CDR3 nucleotides: TGTGCCAGCAGCCCACCTAGCGTGGAGACCCAGTACTTC. Translation gives CASSPPSVETQYF. The V and J genes are TRBV28 and TRBJ2-5, with a tentative D call TRBD2 (6 bases). Germline V gene data show CDR1 as MDHEN and CDR2 as SYDVKM. Trimming shortened V by 6 bases and J by 5 bases, and 13 bases separated the two germline ends. The CDR3 totals 13 residues. Using reference TRBV28 and TRBJ2-5 for the parts outside the CDR3, the full variable domain is DVKVTQSSRYLVKRTGEKVFLECVQDMDHENMFWYRQDPGLGLRLIYFSYDVKMKEKGDIPEGYSVSREKKERFSLILESASTNQTSMYLCASSPPSVETQYFGPGTRLLVL.

This sequence joins TRBV10-1 and TRBJ2-2; TRBD1 matches 8 bases. Germline V gives CDR1 WNHNN, CDR2 SYGVQD (reference sequence). With V trimmed by 2 bases and J by 0 bases, 2 bases remained unmatched. The CDR3 is made up of 16 amino acids. The CDR3 region is CASSETGQANTGELFF. The CDR3 DNA follows: TGCGCCAGCAGTGAGACGGGACAGGCGAACACCGGGGAGCTGTTTTTT.

This chain uses TRBV30 with TRBJ1-2; no firm D call. The CDR3 consists of 13 residues. Trimming left V 4 bases short and J 4 bases short, with 13 bases between. The germline CDR1 and CDR2 sequences are GTSNPN and SVGIG (reference sequence). CDR3 in DNA: TGTGCCTGGAAGTCAGAGGGCCCCTATGGCTACACCTTC. Translated: CAWKSEGPYGYTF.

V usage is TRBV10-1 and J usage is TRBJ1-1; D is unclear. The CDR3 sequence is 16 residues long. CDR1 WNHNN and CDR2 SYGVQD come from the germline V gene (reference sequence). V was pared by 1 base and J by 0 bases, with 12 bases between. As DNA, the CDR3 is TGCGCCAGCAGTGAGTGGTTTTCCGAGATGAACACTGAAGCTTTCTTT. Its translation is CASSEWFSEMNTEAFF.

The chain joins TRBV28 to TRBJ2-6; D possibly corresponds to TRBD1 (6 bases). The CDR3 runs 19 residues. V was shortened by 5 bases and J by 1 base, with 21 bases between the two germline ends. CDR1 MDHEN and CDR2 SYDVKM come from the germline V gene. The CDR3 nucleotides read TGTGCCAGCAGTCCCCCAGGCAGGGGATTATCTTCTGGGGCCAACGTCCTGACTTTC. Translation: CASSPPGRGLSSGANVLTF.

In its sample, this clone was seen once. The rearrangement uses TRBV2 and TRBJ2-2; tentative D call: TRBD2 (6 bases). Germline V gives CDR1 SNHLY, CDR2 FYNNEI. CDR3 size: 17 residues. V was shortened by 3 bases and J by 3 bases, with 17 bases between the two germline ends. CDR3 region: CASSDPGLPKDTGELFF. CDR3 sequence (DNA): TGTGCCAGCAGTGATCCGGGACTCCCGAAGGACACCGGGGAGCTGTTTTTT.

The V gene is TRBV6-5, the J gene TRBJ2-1; 8 bases line up with TRBD2. The V gene end was trimmed by 7 bases and the J gene end by 5 bases; junction bases not matched to a gene: 10. CDR3 length: 15 residues. Germline lookup yields CDR1 MNHEY and CDR2 SVGAGI. The CDR3: CASTPGLGGHNEQFF. Written as DNA, the CDR3 is TGTGCCAGCACCCCGGGACTAGGGGGTCACAATGAGCAGTTCTTC.

V and J are TRBV5-1 and TRBJ1-1; the match to TRBD1 covers 8 bases. With 4 bases clipped from V and 1 base from J, the junction kept 3 bases outside the gene matches. The CDR3 loop spans 14 amino acids. CDR1 SGHRS and CDR2 YFSETQ come from the germline V gene. CDR3 protein: CASSPGTGNTEAFF. The CDR3 DNA reads TGCGCCAGCAGCCCCGGGACAGGGAACACTGAAGCTTTCTTT.

V and J are TRBV7-2 and TRBJ2-4; D is perhaps TRBD1 (6 bases). The V gene lost 5 bases and the J gene lost 3 bases, with 14 bases spanning the gap. The CDR3 has 15 amino acids. Germline CDR1 and CDR2: SGHTA and FQGNSA. CDR3 sequence: CASSRAGGDKNIQYF. In DNA, the CDR3 is TGTGCCAGCAGCCGTGCTGGGGGCGACAAAAACATTCAGTACTTC.

The chain joins TRBV5-1 to TRBJ2-1, with 9 bases fitting TRBD2. This CDR3 contains 16 residues. Germline assignment: CDR1 SGHRS and CDR2 YFSETQ. V shed 5 bases and J 0 bases; nucleotides not matched to a gene: 6. The CDR3 DNA sequence: TGCGCCAGCAGTTTATATAGCGGGAGCTCCTACAATGAGCAGTTCTTC. It translates to CASSLYSGSSYNEQFF. Full variable domain (remainder filled in from reference TRBV5-1 and TRBJ2-1): KAGVTQTPRYLIKTRGQQVTLSCSPISGHRSVSWYQQTPGQGLQFLFEYFSETQRNKGNFPGRFSGRQFSNSRSEMNVSTLELGDSALYLCASSLYSGSSYNEQFFGPGTRLTVL.

The rearrangement joins TRBV6-1 to TRBJ1-2; D gene unclear. Per the germline V gene, CDR1 is MNHNS and CDR2 is SASEGT. With 4 bases removed from V and 4 bases from J, the gap between germline ends came to 10 bases. This CDR3 is built from 13 residues. The CDR3 is CASSAPTFYGYTF. Written as DNA, the CDR3 is TGTGCCAGCAGTGCCCCGACATTCTATGGCTACACCTTC.

This rearrangement joins TRBV30 to TRBJ2-1; weak D call: TRBD2 (5 bases). V was pared by 1 base and J by 3 bases, with 13 bases between. The CDR3 totals 15 residues. Germline lookup yields CDR1 GTSNPN and CDR2 SVGIG (reference sequence). DNA of the CDR3: TGTGCCTGGAGTGGCTTACGGACTGGCTACAATGAGCAGTTCTTC. Protein: CAWSGLRTGYNEQFF.

This chain connects TRBV6-1 to TRBJ1-5; 8 nucleotides align to TRBD1. CDR3 length: 15 amino acids. In germline, CDR1 is MNHNS, CDR2 SASEGT. The ends lost 2 bases at V and 6 bases at J; junction bases unmatched: 6. This chain's CDR3 is CASSEFRTGPQPQHF. Written as DNA, the CDR3 is TGTGCCAGCAGTGAATTCCGGACAGGGCCTCAGCCCCAGCATTTT.

CDR3 coding DNA: TGTGCTAGTGGTTTGGCCATCTTGGGGGCGCAGGGCACTGAAGCTTTCTTT. This encodes CASGLAILGAQGTEAFF. This chain connects TRBV12-5 to TRBJ1-1, with D tentatively TRBD1 (6 bases). Deletions cut 1 base from V and 4 bases from J, with 19 bases between. The CDR3 contains 17 residues. Germline-derived CDR1 and CDR2 are LGHNT and FRNRAP.

The chain uses TRBV28 and TRBJ1-5, with D tentatively TRBD1 (5 bases). This CDR3 comprises 16 residues. The V gene's germline CDR1 is MDHEN and CDR2 SYDVKM. Trimming stripped 1 base from V and 7 bases from J, with 17 bases between. The chain's CDR3 is CASSLYAGGGGQPQHF. The CDR3 nucleotides read TGTGCCAGCAGTTTATATGCGGGGGGGGGTGGACAGCCCCAGCATTTT.

The V call is TRBV6-5, the J call TRBJ2-1; 8 bases map to TRBD2. V dropped 5 bases and J dropped 4; count of bases not matched to a gene: 4. The CDR3 length is 14 residues. The V gene's germline CDR1 is MNHEY and CDR2 SVGAGI. The DNA for the CDR3 is TGTGCCAGCAGTCGGGAGGGTAGTTACAATGAGCAGTTCTTC. Amino acids: CASSREGSYNEQFF.

The chain uses TRBV6-1 and TRBJ2-7; D is possibly TRBD1 (6 bases). The CDR3 has 14 amino acids. CDR1 is MNHNS and CDR2 is SASEGT in the germline V gene. The germline V and J ends were trimmed by 7 bases and 2 bases, with 15 bases remaining between them. CDR3 in DNA: TGTGCCAGCACCGCCGGGACATTCACCTACGAGCAGTACTTC. Protein product: CASTAGTFTYEQYF.

The chain recombines TRBV6-6 with TRBJ2-1; 8 nucleotides match TRBD2. The trim removed 10 bases at V and 7 bases at J, leaving 15 bases unmatched. The germline V gene encodes CDR1 MNHNY and CDR2 SVGAGI (reference sequence). The CDR3 extends over 15 amino acids. The CDR3 DNA follows: TGTGCCACCTACACTACTAGCGGACCCAGGAATGAGCAGTTCTTC. Amino acids: CATYTTSGPRNEQFF.

J is TRBJ2-7 and V is TRBV2, with 7 bases matching TRBD1. The CDR3 is 15 residues long. Germline loops: CDR1 SNHLY, CDR2 FYNNEI. Losses at the gene ends were 7 bases for V and 0 bases for J; bases not matched to a gene: 9. The CDR3 region is CASTLTGVLSYEQYF. The CDR3 DNA sequence: TGTGCCAGCACCTTAACAGGGGTGCTCTCCTACGAGCAGTACTTC.

CDR3 region: CASSLPGTGGYEQYF. Written as DNA, the CDR3 is TGTGCCAGCAGCCTGCCCGGGACAGGGGGTTACGAGCAGTACTTC. The V gene is TRBV14, the J gene TRBJ2-7, with 11 bases lining up with TRBD1. CDR3 length: 15 residues. Losses at the gene ends were 4 bases for V and 4 bases for J; bases not matched to a gene: 6. Per germline, CDR1 SGHDN and CDR2 FVKESK.